This T cell receptor (beta chain) was captured by sequencing in a study of blood T cell repertoires in COVID-19 (dated by TCRdb to 2018 to 2021). In terms of the full investigation: Samples from collaborators originated in the United States, Italy and Spain and spanned both the acute and convalescent phases of COVID-19. Deeply sampled blood TCRbeta repertoires from subjects exposed to, actively infected with, or recovered from COVID-19 were included in the dataset. A freely available public database, intended as a resource for researchers studying the immune response to SARS-CoV-2, is where the repertoires were released. The prospective study material was composed of cDNA or gDNA derived from T cells, B-cell-depleted T cells, or PBMCs. The samples were drawn from two sources: the first 160 participants of the ongoing ImmuneRACE study, and 1,254 subjects contributed by 6 global collaborators. A de-identified subject ID, COVID-19 status, age in years and sex were almost always included in the sample metadata. Where available, HLA class I and class II types were obtained from metadata supplied by the sample provider rather than from assay-based typing. General conclusions and limits of the study: The quantity of clinical and demographic metadata differed by source and by participant and was supplied without curation.

TCRbeta CDR3 regions were amplified from genomic DNA by means of the immunoSEQ Assay, a bias-controlled multiplex PCR. Under the source paper's analysis protocol: The number of nucleated cells in each sample was estimated by amplification of reference gene primers within the assay. Sequence reads were collapsed and filtered to measure the absolute abundance of every unique TCRbeta CDR3 rearrangement. For each sample, productive Simpson clonality was calculated by taking the square root of Simpson's diversity index across productive rearrangements. The clones in this table, taken by TCRdb from immuneACCESS, are in-frame only. Not every clone is retained; where verified, under half of the shortfall comes from an unresolved V gene, and the cause of the rest is unknown. Clonal size and the V and J genes are those of that table, whereas D and trimming came from the DNA. Recorded for this sample are about 120,000 clones; about 85% of them occurred a single time. The ten biggest clones cover approximately 10% of the sample.

Each collaborating institution followed its own protocols to collect whole blood in K2EDTA tubes. Collaborator samples were shipped for TCRbeta analysis as frozen whole blood, isolated PBMCs, or DNA extracted from either sample type. Notes on this clone: The antigen this receptor binds is unknown. There are no base qualities to consult, and no much larger clone falls within one base.

Deletion took 4 bases off V and 4 bases off J, with a span of 10 bases between the germline ends. As encoded in the germline V gene, CDR1 is SQVTM while CDR2 is ANQGSEA. Counted from cysteine to phenylalanine, this CDR3 has 12 amino acids. Left in the record is the CDR3 DNA by itself, 36 bases read in frame from the first base. The receptor was isolated from a man at least 80 years old with acute or convalescent COVID-19. The sequence is built from TRBV29-1 and TRBJ2-5; TRBD1 could be the D gene, as 5 bases match. The sequencing input was peripheral blood. The base sequence is TGCAGCGTTGTTTGGGGCCCAGAGACCCAGTACTTC. Translation gives CSVVWGPETQYF.